Listed below are T cell receptor beta chains from one sample, sequenced in a study of shared clonotypes between healthy human individuals. Sequenced by immunoSEQ multiplex PCR; TCRdb stores in-frame clones only, minus some. Of about 230,000 clones in the sample, 50% to 75% were seen once. Sequenced input: memory CD4+ T cells sorted from blood. The receptors were gathered from a man younger than 40 in good health. Each CDR3 is given with its conserved first and last residue. The D gene is left open where the match is weak. Some rows mark clone size as missing; the rest say once, few, many or name a class of expanded clone.

J gene	V gene	D gene	clone size	CDR3 DNA	CDR3 protein
TRBJ2-1	TRBV2	TRBD1	NA	TGTGCCAGCAGTGAGACAGGGGATTTTAGCTCCTACAATGAGCAGTTCTTC	CASSETGDFSSYNEQFF
TRBJ2-7	TRBV28	NA	NA	TGTGCCAGCAGTTTATCCCCCGCACTAGCTTCGCAGTACTTC	CASSLSPALASQYF
TRBJ2-7	TRBV7-9	NA	NA	TGTGCCAGCAGCCCGGAGGGAGTCCAGGCCCTCTCCTACGAGCAGTACTTC	CASSPEGVQALSYEQYF
TRBJ2-3	TRBV19	NA	few	TGTGCCAGTAGTATGGGCCTAGCAGCAGATACGCAGTATTTT	CASSMGLAADTQYF
TRBJ2-5	TRBV7-6	NA	NA	TGTGCCAGCAGCCTCCGTGGGGTCTTCCAAGAGACCCAGTACTTC	CASSLRGVFQETQYF
TRBJ1-1	TRBV5-1	NA	NA	TGCGCCAGCAGCTTGGATGGGGACACAACTGAAGCTTTCTTT	CASSLDGDTTEAFF
TRBJ2-1	TRBV29-1	TRBD2	NA	TGCAGCGCCCTACCACCGGGACTAGCAGGGGAGCAGTTCTTC	CSALPPGLAGEQFF
TRBJ2-7	TRBV6-1	NA	once	TGTGCCAGCAGTGAAGCTAAAACCTCCGCAGCCTCGTTCTCCTACGAGCAGTACTTC	CASSEAKTSAASFSYEQYF
TRBJ2-1	TRBV5-8	NA	NA	TGTGCCAGCAGCCCGCGCATTGTTAATGAGCAGTTCTTC	CASSPRIVNEQFF
TRBJ2-5	TRBV5-1	TRBD2	NA	TGCGCCAGCAGCTTGGTTACTAGCGGATACCAAGAGACCCAGTACTTC	CASSLVTSGYQETQYF
TRBJ2-7	TRBV7-6	NA	NA	TGTGCCAGCAGCTTAGCGGCGGACACCGCCTACGAGCAGTACTTC	CASSLAADTAYEQYF
TRBJ2-7	TRBV18	NA	NA	TGTGCCAGCTCACCTTCCGGGGGCAACCAAGAGTACTTC	CASSPSGGNQEYF
TRBJ2-1	TRBV7-9	NA	few	TGTGCCAGCAGCCGCCCCGGGACGAAAGGGAATGAGCAGTTCTTC	CASSRPGTKGNEQFF
TRBJ2-7	TRBV2	TRBD2	many	TGTGCCAGCAGCCGGCTAGCGGCTAAGCGGCAGTACTTC	CASSRLAAKRQYF
TRBJ2-7	TRBV11-2	TRBD2	NA	TGTGCCAGCAGTTTAAGCGGGAGTCAAAGCTACGAGCAGTACTTC	CASSLSGSQSYEQYF
TRBJ2-1	TRBV20-1	NA	NA	TGCAGTGCTAGAGGTCGGAATGAGCAGTTCTTC	CSARGRNEQFF
TRBJ1-5	TRBV7-2	NA	NA	TGTGCCAGCAGCTTGGCAGGGGGCAATCAGCCCCAGCATTTT	CASSLAGGNQPQHF
TRBJ1-1	TRBV11-2	NA	NA	TGTGCCAGCAGCTCTGGGCTGAGGACTGAAGCTTTCTTT	CASSSGLRTEAFF
TRBJ2-3	TRBV19	NA	NA	TGTGCCAGTAGTTCGCTGCCGGGACGCAAAGGGACAGATACGCAGTATTTT	CASSSLPGRKGTDTQYF
TRBJ1-5	TRBV28	NA	NA	TGTGCCAGCGTGAGGGGTGGGTCAGATCAGCCCCAGCATTTT	CASVRGGSDQPQHF
TRBJ1-1	TRBV20-1	TRBD1	few	TGCAGCGTTACAGGGGACACTGAAGCTTTCTTT	CSVTGDTEAFF
TRBJ2-4	TRBV11-2	NA	NA	TGTGCCAGCAGCTTAGGGGGGAAAAACATTCAGTACTTC	CASSLGGKNIQYF
TRBJ2-2	TRBV5-1	NA	few	TGCGCCAGCAGAGACAACGACAACACCGGGGAGCTGTTTTTT	CASRDNDNTGELFF
TRBJ2-2	TRBV6-1	TRBD1	few	TGTGCCGGTAGACAGGGCCTAGCCGGGGAGCTGTTTTTT	CAGRQGLAGELFF
TRBJ1-3	TRBV5-6	NA	once	TGTGCCAGCAGCTTGGTCGTGGGGGGCTCTGGAAACACCATATATTTT	CASSLVVGGSGNTIYF
TRBJ1-2	TRBV2	NA	NA	TGTGCCAGTAGAGAGAGCAGCTATGGCTACACCTTC	CASRESSYGYTF
TRBJ2-3	TRBV5-1	TRBD1	NA	TGCGCCAGCGCCCAGGGGGCAGGATCAGATACGCAGTATTTT	CASAQGAGSDTQYF
TRBJ1-1	TRBV14	NA	NA	TGTGCCAGCAGCCAAGTCCCGGGCTGGAGGGCTTTCTTT	CASSQVPGWRAFF
TRBJ1-5	TRBV2	NA	NA	TGTGCCAGCAGTGTGAGGGCAGATCAGCCCCAGCATTTT	CASSVRADQPQHF
TRBJ2-3	TRBV7-8	NA	once	TGTGCCAGCAGCTTAGCTGGAGGCGCCACAGATACGCAGTATTTT	CASSLAGGATDTQYF